In its sample, the clone carrying this T cell receptor beta chain was seen a few times. The antigen is not known. Two oligonucleotides, mixed equimolar, formed the beta constant-region primer covering TRBC1 and TRBC2. The ligated cDNA underwent four PCR rounds using SP2 and nested alpha and beta constant-region primers. Ligation attached a single-stranded oligonucleotide with a 12-nucleotide UMI and the SP2 primer to the cDNA 3' end. TCRdb reanalysed the UMI-ligation and nested PCR reads using MiXCR and keeps one entry per CDR3 protein. This table has more than 100,000 distinct CDR3 sequences, around 35% appearing once. Separate alpha and beta amplification began at the second PCR step. This specimen comes from a study of naive and memory T cell subsets. Broader study findings: In naive cells, over 95% of TCR sequences were seen only once.

The material sequenced was central memory CD4+ T cells from blood. The receptor's source is a human donor in good health.

The CDR3 DNA sequence: TGTGCCAGTTGGGACAGGACCTACGAGCAGTACTTC. Translated, it gives CASWDRTYEQYF. This chain links TRBV6-1 with TRBJ2-7; 8 bases map to TRBD1. Germline V gene lookup returns CDR1 MNHNS and CDR2 SASEGT. The V segment lost 9 bases and the J segment 2 bases; nucleotides outside the gene matches: 3. The CDR3 loop spans 12 amino acids.